The 10 T cell receptor beta chains given below trace back to one sample, sequenced in a study of shared T cell receptors in the human thymus. Data came from immunoSEQ multiplex PCR; TCRdb stores just in-frame clones and leaves some out. This table holds hundreds of thousands of clones, roughly 88% found once. The same specimen was also included in a second study, on human thymus T cells.

The sample taken for sequencing was thymocytes. Source of these receptors: a boy in the first two years of life with a congenital heart defect.

This rearrangement joins TRBV4-1 to TRBJ1-1; 7 nucleotides line up with TRBD1. Germline lookup yields CDR1 MGHRA and CDR2 YSYEKL. The ends lost 6 bases at V and 4 bases at J; junction bases unmatched: 17. This CDR3 spans 17 amino acids. CDR3 sequence reads: CASSPNRGQVRGTEAFF. Written as DNA, the CDR3 is TGCGCCAGCAGTCCCAACAGGGGTCAGGTGCGAGGCACTGAAGCTTTCTTT.

The genes are TRBV10-2 and TRBJ1-5, with D hard to call. Trimming cost V 3 bases and J 10 bases, with 16 bases left between them. In germline, CDR1 is WSHSY, CDR2 SAAADI. This CDR3 region has 14 residues. The chain's CDR3 is CASSDPTALRPQHF. CDR3 DNA: TGCGCCAGCAGTGACCCCACCGCTCTGAGACCCCAGCATTTT.

This rearrangement joins TRBV4-3 to TRBJ2-1; possibly TRBD2 for D (6 bases). The CDR3 length is 17 residues. Trimming cost V 0 bases and J 4 bases, with 16 bases left between them. Germline V lookup: CDR1 LGHNA, CDR2 YSLEER. DNA for the CDR3: TGCGCCAGCAGCCAAGAGGTTAACGGGAGCCGTTACAATGAGCAGTTCTTC. Translated: CASSQEVNGSRYNEQFF.

V gene TRBV10-2 combines with J gene TRBJ2-7; TRBD1 matches at 10 bases. Germline trimming cut 3 bases from V and 5 bases from J; bases unmatched to any gene: 7. The germline gives CDR1 WSHSY, CDR2 SAAADI. The CDR3 totals 15 residues. The CDR3, as DNA: TGCGCCAGCAGTGAAAACCGGGACAGGGGCAACGAGCAGTACTTC. This sequence encodes CASSENRDRGNEQYF.

The count of this clone is one. The chain recombines TRBV15 with TRBJ2-5; unclear D gene. The CDR3 is 15 amino acids. Germline V gene sequence: CDR1 LNHNV, CDR2 YYDKDF (reference sequence). Trimming removed 1 base from V and 6 bases from J, with 15 bases in between. The CDR3 here is CATSRGSSLIQTQYF. In nucleotides, the CDR3 is TGTGCCACCAGCAGAGGGTCAAGCCTCATACAGACCCAGTACTTC.

As DNA, the CDR3 is TGCGCCAGCAGCCAAGTTGGCGCGGGAGAGAACGAGCAGTACTTC. As protein: CASSQVGAGENEQYF. This rearrangement joins TRBV4-3 to TRBJ2-7, with 7 nucleotides matching TRBD2. The length of the CDR3 is 15 residues. Germline trimming cut 1 base from V and 5 bases from J; bases unmatched to any gene: 8. CDR1 is LGHNA, CDR2 YSLEER, per germline.

The V and J genes are TRBV5-6 and TRBJ2-2; the match to TRBD2 covers 13 bases. The length of the CDR3 is 16 residues. Germline-derived CDR1 and CDR2 are SGHDT and YYEEEE. Losses at the gene ends were 5 bases for V and 5 bases for J; bases not matched to a gene: 6. CDR3 loop: CASRDKLAGGTGELFF. CDR3 DNA sequence: TGTGCCAGCAGGGACAAACTAGCGGGAGGGACCGGGGAGCTGTTTTTT.

The chain links TRBV6-6 to TRBJ2-2; 10 positions match TRBD1. Unmatched junction bases numbered 5, after V lost 6 bases and J lost 4 bases. In germline, CDR1 is MNHNY, CDR2 SVGAGI (reference sequence). The CDR3 has 15 residues. The CDR3 DNA follows: TGTGCCAGCAGGGTTCGGGACAGGGGCACCGGGGAGCTGTTTTTT. It translates to CASRVRDRGTGELFF.

The sample holds one count of this clone. This chain connects TRBV18 to TRBJ1-5; TRBD1 aligns across 7 bases. The V segment lost 3 bases and the J segment 3 bases; nucleotides outside the gene matches: 5. This CDR3 region has 15 residues. Germline-derived CDR1 and CDR2 are KGHSH and LQKENI. The CDR3 coding sequence is TGTGCCAGCTCACCCGGGGACAGTTACAATCAGCCCCAGCATTTT. Translation gives CASSPGDSYNQPQHF.

This clone was seen a single time. The CDR3 DNA sequence: TGTGCCAGCAGCAACCAGGGGGCCGAATTTGTAGGTGGCTACACCTTC. It translates to CASSNQGAEFVGGYTF. The chain combines TRBV5-8 with TRBJ1-2; 8 bases agree with TRBD1. Germline assignment: CDR1 SGHTS and CDR2 YDEGEE. V lost 4 bases, J lost 7 bases, and 15 bases stayed unmatched. The CDR3 is 16 amino acids. The full variable domain, completed using reference TRBV5-8 and TRBJ1-2, is EAGVTQSPTHLIKTRGQQATLRCSPISGHTSVYWYQQALGLGLQFLLWYDEGEERNRGNFPPRFSGRQFPNYSSELNVNALELEDSALYLCASSNQGAEFVGGYTFGSGTRLTVV.